This T cell receptor beta chain stems from a study of metastatic and nonmetastatic thyroid tumors. Overall study: Malignant and benign thyroid patients had repertoires compared in peripheral blood and tumor or nodule tissue. Study conclusions and caveats: Across blood and tumor, TCR beta diversity in malignant thyroid tumors was reportedly significantly higher than in benign nodules.

This clone was seen repeatedly, ten times or more. The antigen is unknown. Per the authors' pipeline: Built for papillary thyroid cancer, a distant-metastasis classifier drew on CDR3 differences across clinicopathological groups. TCRdb ran MiXCR on the PCR reads. The V and J calls were determined by TCRdb, not by the authors. The sample consists of about 69,000 clones, 12% to 15% of them appearing once. The germline V and J ends were trimmed by 3 bases and 0 bases, with 10 bases remaining between them. From germline, CDR1 is DFQATT and CDR2 SNEGSKA (reference sequence). The CDR3 sequence is 14 residues long. There were no patients who had received any treatment before thyroid surgery.

The V gene is TRBV20-1, the J gene TRBJ2-3; maybe TRBD2 (6 bases). This TCR was recovered from a male donor with papillary thyroid cancer or a benign thyroid nodule (not recorded which). Some clones in this sample may be carry-over from other donors' samples. Sequencing was performed on blood. The CDR3 loop is CSARQAGSTDTQYF. CDR3 in DNA: TGCAGTGCTAGGCAGGCGGGGAGCACAGATACGCAGTATTTT.